Reported below is one TCR beta chain. This sample stems from a study of blood T cell repertoires in COVID-19. CDR3 length: 14 amino acids. V was pared by 8 bases and J by 4 bases, with 15 bases between. CDR1 and CDR2 (germline): ENHRY, SYGVKD. Assay: immunoSEQ multiplex PCR; the TCRdb copy retains only in-frame clones and omits some. The sample shows about 220,000 clones, over 65% of them seen only once. The sample consisted of PBMCs or T cells enriched from blood (not recorded which). V is TRBV10-3 and J is TRBJ1-3; D is perhaps TRBD1 (6 bases). This TCR derives from a woman aged 55 to 70 who had recovered from COVID-19. The DNA for the CDR3 is TGTGCCATCGCGTTGGGGGCGAGCGGAAACACCATATATTTT. As protein: CAIALGASGNTIYF.